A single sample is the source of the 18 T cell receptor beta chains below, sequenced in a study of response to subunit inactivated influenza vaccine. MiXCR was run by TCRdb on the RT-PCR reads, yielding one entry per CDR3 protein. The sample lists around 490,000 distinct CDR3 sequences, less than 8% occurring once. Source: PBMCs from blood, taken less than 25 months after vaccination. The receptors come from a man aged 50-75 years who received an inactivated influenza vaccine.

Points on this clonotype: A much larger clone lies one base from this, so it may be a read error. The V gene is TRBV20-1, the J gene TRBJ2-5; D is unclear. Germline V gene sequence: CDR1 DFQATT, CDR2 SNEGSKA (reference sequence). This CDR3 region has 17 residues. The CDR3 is CCAPYYRARMDQETQYF. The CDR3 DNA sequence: TGCTGTGCTCCATACTACCGTGCGCGTATGGACCAAGAGACCCAGTACTTC.

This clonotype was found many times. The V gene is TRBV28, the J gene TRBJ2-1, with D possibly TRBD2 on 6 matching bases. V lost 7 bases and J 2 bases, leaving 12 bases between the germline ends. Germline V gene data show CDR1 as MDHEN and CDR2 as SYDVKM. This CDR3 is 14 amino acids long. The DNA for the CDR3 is TGTGCCAGCACAGGGAGGCCCACCTACAATGAGCAGTTCTTC. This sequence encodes CASTGRPTYNEQFF.

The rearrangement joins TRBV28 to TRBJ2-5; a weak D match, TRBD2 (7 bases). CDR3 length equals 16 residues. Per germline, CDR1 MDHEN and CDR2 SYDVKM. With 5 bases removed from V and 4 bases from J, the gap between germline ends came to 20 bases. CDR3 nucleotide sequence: TGTGCCAGCAGTGGGGAGGGGGGCGCTTGGGGAGAGACCCAGTACTTC. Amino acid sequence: CASSGEGGAWGETQYF. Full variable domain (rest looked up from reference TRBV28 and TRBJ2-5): DVKVTQSSRYLVKRTGEKVFLECVQDMDHENMFWYRQDPGLGLRLIYFSYDVKMKEKGDIPEGYSVSREKKERFSLILESASTNQTSMYLCASSGEGGAWGETQYFGPGTRLLVL.

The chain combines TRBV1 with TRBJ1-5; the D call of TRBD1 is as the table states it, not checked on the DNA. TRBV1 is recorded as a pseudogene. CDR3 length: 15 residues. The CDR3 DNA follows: TGCACCAGCAGCCAAGATTCGGGGGTTAAGAAGCCCCAGCATTTT. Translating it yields CTSSQDSGVKKPQHF.

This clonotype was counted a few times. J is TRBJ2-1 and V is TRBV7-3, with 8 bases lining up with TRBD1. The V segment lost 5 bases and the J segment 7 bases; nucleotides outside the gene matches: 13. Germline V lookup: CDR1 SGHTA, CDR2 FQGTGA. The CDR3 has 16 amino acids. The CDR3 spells CASSRSDRALGNEQFF. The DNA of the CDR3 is TGTGCCAGCAGCCGGTCGGACAGGGCTCTTGGGAATGAGCAGTTCTTC.

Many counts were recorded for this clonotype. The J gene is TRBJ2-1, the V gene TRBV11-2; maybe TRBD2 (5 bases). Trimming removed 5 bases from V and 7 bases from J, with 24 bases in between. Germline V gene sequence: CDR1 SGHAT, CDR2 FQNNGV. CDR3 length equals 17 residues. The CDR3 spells CASSPPGVLARRNEQFF. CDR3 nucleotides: TGTGCCAGCAGCCCCCCCGGGGTATTGGCACGAAGGAATGAGCAGTTCTTC. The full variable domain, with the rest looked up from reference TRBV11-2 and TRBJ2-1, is EAGVAQSPRYKIIEKRQSVAFWCNPISGHATLYWYQQILGQGPKLLIQFQNNGVVDDSQLPKDRFSAERLKGVDSTLKIQPAKLEDSAVYLCASSPPGVLARRNEQFFGPGTRLTVL.

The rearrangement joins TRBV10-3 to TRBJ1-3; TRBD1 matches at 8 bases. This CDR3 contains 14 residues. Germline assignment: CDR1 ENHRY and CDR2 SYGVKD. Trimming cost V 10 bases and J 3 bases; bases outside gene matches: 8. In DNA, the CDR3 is TGTGCCACCGGACAGGGTACTGATGGAAACACCATATATTTT. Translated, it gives CATGQGTDGNTIYF.

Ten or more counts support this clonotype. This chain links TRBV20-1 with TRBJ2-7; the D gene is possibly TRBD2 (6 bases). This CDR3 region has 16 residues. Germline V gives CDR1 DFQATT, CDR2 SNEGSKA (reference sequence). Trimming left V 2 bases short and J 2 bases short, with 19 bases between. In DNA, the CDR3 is TGCAGTGCTAGATACGGAGTGGAGGTAGCGGCCTACGAGCAGTACTTC. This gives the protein CSARYGVEVAAYEQYF.

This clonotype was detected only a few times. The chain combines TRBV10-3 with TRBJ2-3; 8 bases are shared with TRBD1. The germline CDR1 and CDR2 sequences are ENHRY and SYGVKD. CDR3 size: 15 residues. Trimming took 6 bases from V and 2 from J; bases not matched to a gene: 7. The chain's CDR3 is CAISRDRGITDTQYF. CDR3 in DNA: TGTGCCATCAGCCGCGACAGGGGAATCACAGATACGCAGTATTTT.

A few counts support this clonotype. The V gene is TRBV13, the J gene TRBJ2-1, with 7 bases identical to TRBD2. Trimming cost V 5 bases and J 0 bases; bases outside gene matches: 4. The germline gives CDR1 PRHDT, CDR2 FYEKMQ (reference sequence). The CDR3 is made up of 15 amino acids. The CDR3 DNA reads TGTGCCAGCAGCCCCAAGCGGGGCTCCTACAATGAGCAGTTCTTC. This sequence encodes CASSPKRGSYNEQFF.

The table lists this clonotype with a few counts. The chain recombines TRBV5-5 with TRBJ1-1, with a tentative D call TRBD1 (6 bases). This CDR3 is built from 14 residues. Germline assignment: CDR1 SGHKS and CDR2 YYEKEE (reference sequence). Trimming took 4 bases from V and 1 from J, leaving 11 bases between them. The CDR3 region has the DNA TGTGCCAGCAGCCTGGGACATGCGAACACTGAAGCTTTCTTT. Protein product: CASSLGHANTEAFF. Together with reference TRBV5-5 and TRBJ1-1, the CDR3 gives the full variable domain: DAGVTQSPTHLIKTRGQQVTLRCSPISGHKSVSWYQQVLGQGPQFIFQYYEKEERGRGNFPDRFSARQFPNYSSELNVNALLLGDSALYLCASSLGHANTEAFFGQGTRLTVV.

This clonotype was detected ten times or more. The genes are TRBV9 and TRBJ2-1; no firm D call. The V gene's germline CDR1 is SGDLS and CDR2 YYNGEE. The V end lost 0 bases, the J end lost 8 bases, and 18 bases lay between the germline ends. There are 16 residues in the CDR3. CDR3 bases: TGTGCCAGCAGCGTAGAAGGCGGCTTGATCGGAGATGAGCAGTTCTTC. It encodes CASSVEGGLIGDEQFF.

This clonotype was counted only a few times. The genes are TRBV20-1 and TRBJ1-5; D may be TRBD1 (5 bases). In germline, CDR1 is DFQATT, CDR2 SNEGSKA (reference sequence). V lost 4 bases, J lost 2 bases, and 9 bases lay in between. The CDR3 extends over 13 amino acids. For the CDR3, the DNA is TGCAGTGCTAACAGGCCTGGCAATCAGCCCCAGCATTTT. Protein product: CSANRPGNQPQHF.

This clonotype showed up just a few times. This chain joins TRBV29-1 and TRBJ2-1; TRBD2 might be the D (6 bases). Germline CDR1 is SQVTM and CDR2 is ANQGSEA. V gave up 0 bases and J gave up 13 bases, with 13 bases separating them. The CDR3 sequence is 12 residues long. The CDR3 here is CSVEDLASFQFF. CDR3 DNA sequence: TGCAGCGTTGAAGATCTAGCGTCTTTTCAGTTCTTC.

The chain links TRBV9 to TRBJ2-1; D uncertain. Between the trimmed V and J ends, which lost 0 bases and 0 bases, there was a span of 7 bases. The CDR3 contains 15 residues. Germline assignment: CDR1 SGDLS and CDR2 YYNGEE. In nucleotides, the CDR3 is TGTGCCAGCAGCGTAGGGTCTCGCTCCTACAATGAGCAGTTCTTC. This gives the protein CASSVGSRSYNEQFF.

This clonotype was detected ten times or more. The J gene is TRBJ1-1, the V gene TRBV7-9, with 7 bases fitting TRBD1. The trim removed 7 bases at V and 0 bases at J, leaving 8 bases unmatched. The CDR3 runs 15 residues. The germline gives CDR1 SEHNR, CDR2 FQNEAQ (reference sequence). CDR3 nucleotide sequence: TGTGCCAGCATTCCCCCCACAGGGGTGAACACTGAAGCTTTCTTT. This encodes CASIPPTGVNTEAFF.

The CDR3 DNA reads TGTGCCAGCAGCTTGGGGCGACAGGAGCAGTTCTTC. It yields the protein CASSLGRQEQFF. The chain carries TRBV5-6 and TRBJ2-1; maybe TRBD1 (5 bases). Germline CDR1 is SGHDT and CDR2 is YYEEEE. The CDR3 contains 12 residues. V was pared by 0 bases and J by 10 bases, with 8 bases between.

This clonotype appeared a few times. CDR3: CSARPGTGFYEQYF. The CDR3 region has the DNA TGCAGTGCTAGACCCGGGACAGGGTTCTACGAGCAGTACTTC. The chain recombines TRBV20-1 with TRBJ2-7; 9 bases are shared with TRBD1. Germline loops: CDR1 DFQATT, CDR2 SNEGSKA (reference sequence). Germline trimming cut 2 bases from V and 3 bases from J; bases unmatched to any gene: 5. This CDR3 contains 14 residues.